A single sample is the source of the 9 T cell receptor beta chains below, sequenced in a study of blood T cell repertoires in COVID-19. Method: immunoSEQ multiplex PCR; TCRdb's copy keeps in-frame clones and lacks some. Among about 170,000 clones listed, approximately 84% were seen once. Sequenced input: PBMCs or T cells enriched from blood (not recorded which). These receptors all come from a man aged 50-60 years who had recovered from COVID-19.

J is TRBJ2-7 and V is TRBV10-3; 8 nucleotides match TRBD1. Trimming removed 0 bases from V and 5 bases from J; junction bases left unmatched: 9. The germline V gene encodes CDR1 ENHRY and CDR2 SYGVKD. This CDR3 is built from 16 residues. The CDR3 loop reads CAISESLVTGENEQYF. The CDR3 coding sequence is TGTGCCATCAGTGAGTCTTTGGTGACAGGGGAGAACGAGCAGTACTTC.

The rearrangement joins TRBV24-1 to TRBJ1-2; 9 bases agree with TRBD1. J gave up 8 bases and V 5 bases, and 8 bases lay outside the gene matches. Germline CDR1 and CDR2: KGHDR and SFDVKD. There are 14 residues in the CDR3. CDR3 loop: CATSGAGTGHGYTF. The CDR3 DNA is TGTGCCACCAGTGGGGCCGGGACAGGGCACGGCTACACCTTC.

This clone has more than one count but fewer than ten. The chain combines TRBV5-1 with TRBJ1-2; TRBD1 aligns across 7 bases. CDR3 length: 13 amino acids. In germline, CDR1 is SGHRS, CDR2 YFSETQ. After removal of 4 bases from V and 6 bases from J, the junction contained 6 bases not matched to a gene. The CDR3, as DNA: TGCGCCAGCAGCCAGGGGGTGACACATGGCTACACCTTC. This gives the protein CASSQGVTHGYTF. Complete variable domain (other parts from reference TRBV5-1 and TRBJ1-2): KAGVTQTPRYLIKTRGQQVTLSCSPISGHRSVSWYQQTPGQGLQFLFEYFSETQRNKGNFPGRFSGRQFSNSRSEMNVSTLELGDSALYLCASSQGVTHGYTFGSGTRLTVV.

There are a few counts of this clone. This sequence joins TRBV28 and TRBJ1-1, with TRBD1 matching over 7 bases. V was pared by 6 bases and J by 0 bases, with 7 bases of the junction left unmatched. The CDR3 is 15 amino acids. Germline V CDR1 and CDR2: MDHEN, SYDVKM. CDR3 DNA: TGTGCCAGCAGAGGGACAGATAATATGAACACTGAAGCTTTCTTT. Translating it yields CASRGTDNMNTEAFF.

V and J are TRBV18 and TRBJ1-1, with D possibly TRBD1 on 5 matching bases. The CDR3 is 11 residues long. Germline CDR1 KGHSH, CDR2 LQKENI. Trimming left V 8 bases short and J 10 bases short, with 14 bases between. CDR3 in DNA: TGTGCCAGCCTTTTGGGGGGAAGAGCTTTCTTT. The encoded protein is CASLLGGRAFF.

V is TRBV3-1 (or the pseudogene TRBV3-2) and J is TRBJ1-6, with 8 bases that match TRBD1. CDR3 length: 14 amino acids. V shed 4 bases, J shed 12 bases, and the junction held 8 bases outside the gene matches. Germline V gene lookup returns CDR1 LGHDT and CDR2 YNNKEL (reference sequence). The CDR3 here is CASSLTGQGKPLHF. CDR3 bases: TGTGCCAGCAGCCTCACCGGACAGGGTAAACCCCTCCACTTT.

This chain joins TRBV3-1 (or the pseudogene TRBV3-2) and TRBJ1-3; 9 nucleotides line up with TRBD1. The V segment lost 4 bases and the J segment 2 bases; nucleotides outside the gene matches: 9. Germline V gene sequence: CDR1 LGHDT, CDR2 YNNKEL (reference sequence). CDR3 length: 17 residues. The CDR3 coding sequence is TGTGCCAGCAGCCGTTGGAGTGACAGGGGGGCTGGAAACACCATATATTTT. Its protein product is CASSRWSDRGAGNTIYF.

V and J are TRBV18 and TRBJ2-2; 8 nucleotides line up with TRBD1. The CDR3 contains 15 residues. CDR1 is KGHSH, CDR2 LQKENI, per germline. J gave up 5 bases and V 3 bases, and 5 bases lay outside the gene matches. CDR3 DNA sequence: TGTGCCAGCTCACCTAACCGACAGGGGACCGGGGAGCTGTTTTTT. Its protein product is CASSPNRQGTGELFF.

This rearrangement joins TRBV10-1 to TRBJ1-5; TRBD1 matches 7 bases. Per the germline V gene, CDR1 is WNHNN and CDR2 is SYGVQD (reference sequence). The CDR3 runs 12 residues. Losses at the gene ends were 10 bases for V and 7 bases for J; bases not matched to a gene: 7. CDR3 residues: CANRTGRQPQHF. In nucleotides, the CDR3 is TGCGCCAACCGGACAGGCCGACAGCCCCAGCATTTT.